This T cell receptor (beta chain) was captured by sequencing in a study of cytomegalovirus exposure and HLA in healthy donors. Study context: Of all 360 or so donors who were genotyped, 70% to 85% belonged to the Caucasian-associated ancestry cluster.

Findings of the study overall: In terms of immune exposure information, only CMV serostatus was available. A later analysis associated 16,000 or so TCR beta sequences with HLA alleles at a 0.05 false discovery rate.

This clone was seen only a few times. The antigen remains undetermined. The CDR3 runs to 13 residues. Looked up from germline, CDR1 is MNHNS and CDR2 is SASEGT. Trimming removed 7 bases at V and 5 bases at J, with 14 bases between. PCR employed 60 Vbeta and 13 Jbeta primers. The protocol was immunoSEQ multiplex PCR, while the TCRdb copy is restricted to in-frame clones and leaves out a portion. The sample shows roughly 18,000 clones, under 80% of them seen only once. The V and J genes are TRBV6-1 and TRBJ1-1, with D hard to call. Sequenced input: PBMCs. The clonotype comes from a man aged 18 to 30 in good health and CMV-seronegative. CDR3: CASTNSKRTEAFF. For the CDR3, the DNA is TGTGCCAGCACTAATAGCAAGAGGACTGAAGCTTTCTTT.